This T cell receptor beta chain was documented in a study of beta chain features in type 1 diabetes. Comment on this clone: Its specificity is not known.

Researchers reported sorting CD4+ naive, central memory, regulatory and stem cell-like memory cells via CD45RO/CCR7/CD25/CD127/CD95/CD27. Each population that was sorted was more than 98% pure. The authors reverse transcribed all of the isolated RNA, so sequencing captured expressed TCRB transcripts. An average roughly 3.6 million reads came from naive, central memory and regulatory T cell samples. Sequencing was performed with immunoSEQ multiplex PCR; in TCRdb, only in-frame clones are kept and a portion is missing. The data show about 710,000 clones, about 14% seen once. In germline, CDR1 is SQVTM, CDR2 ANQGSEA. This CDR3 is built from 12 residues. Trimming stripped 3 bases from V and 2 bases from J, with 6 bases between. General study results and limits: Among patients with Type 1 diabetes, TCRB CDR3s were moderately but significantly shorter in every one of the four CD4+ subsets. Among patients, naive, central memory and Treg TCRB repertoires appeared more similar than among healthy donors.

The sequencing input was naive CD4+ T cells from blood. This TCR derives from a man between 18 and 29 years old with type 1 diabetes. The gene calls are TRBV29-1 and TRBJ2-3; unclear D gene. CDR3: CSVEEHTDTQYF. In nucleotides, the CDR3 is TGCAGCGTTGAGGAGCACACAGATACGCAGTATTTT.